The clone carrying this T cell receptor beta chain was seen ten or more times. Its target is not known. What was amplified from RNA transcripts were TCR beta CDR3 regions. Using the HTBI primer set, a first-round RT-PCR was run on the TCR CDR3. Each CDR3 protein gets one entry after TCRdb re-called the multiplex PCR reads with MiXCR. The table has more than 550,000 distinct CDR3 sequences, roughly 17% seen once; the top ten hold roughly a sixth. The data stem from a study of T cells in Graves' hyperthyroidism and ophthalmopathy. In the study overall: Pretreatment peripheral blood was obtained at initial diagnosis. Study outcomes and limitations: Most thyroid clonotypes expanded above 0.001 appeared in blood too. Through a model of 13 V-J features, ophthalmopathy was separated from stable hyperthyroidism.

Diagnoses used clinical symptoms, serum thyroxine and TRAb, thyroid ultrasound and orbital computed tomography. This CDR3 is built from 15 residues. Trimming left V 5 bases short and J 2 bases short, with 15 bases between. Germline V gene sequence: CDR1 MNHEY, CDR2 SMNVEV (reference sequence). The chain recombines TRBV27 with TRBJ2-5; possible D gene TRBD1, 6 bases. Sequencing input: blood. The source of this sequence is a man aged 50 to 59 with Graves' hyperthyroidism. CDR3 DNA: TGTGCCAGCAGTCCCGGGACAACTTCTCAAGAGACCCAGTACTTC. It encodes CASSPGTTSQETQYF.